The 29 T cell receptor beta chains below all came from one sample that was sequenced in a study of cytomegalovirus exposure and HLA in healthy donors. The PCR contained 60 Vbeta and 13 Jbeta primers. Method: immunoSEQ multiplex PCR; TCRdb's copy keeps in-frame clones and lacks some. The sample records 120,000 or so clones, around 80% being singletons. Input material: PBMCs. These receptors were taken from a woman aged 50 to 60 in good health and CMV-seropositive.

This chain links TRBV30 with TRBJ1-2, with D possibly being TRBD1 (5 bases). Trimming removed 3 bases from V and 8 bases from J, with 13 bases in between. Germline CDR1 and CDR2: GTSNPN and SVGIG (reference sequence). The CDR3 consists of 12 residues. The DNA for the CDR3 is TGTGCCTGGAGCCCCAGGGTCGGAGGCTACACCTTC. Its translation is CAWSPRVGGYTF.

The chain joins TRBV15 to TRBJ1-1; D might be TRBD1 (5 bases). From germline, CDR1 is LNHNV and CDR2 YYDKDF (reference sequence). This CDR3 region has 16 residues. V lost 4 bases to trimming and J lost 0 bases, with 15 bases between them. The CDR3, as DNA: TGTGCCACCAGCACCTGGGGGAGGGTACTGAACACTGAAGCTTTCTTT. Its protein product is CATSTWGRVLNTEAFF.

This clone was counted a single time. The rearrangement links TRBV11-2 to TRBJ2-7; 12 bases are shared with TRBD2. This CDR3 has 15 amino acids. The ends lost 2 bases at V and 4 bases at J; junction bases unmatched: 3. Germline V gene sequence: CDR1 SGHAT, CDR2 FQNNGV. The chain's CDR3 is CASSLLAGGQYEQYF. The CDR3 region has the DNA TGTGCCAGCAGCTTACTAGCGGGGGGGCAGTACGAGCAGTACTTC.

The chain employs TRBV7-2 and TRBJ2-5; 8 nucleotides match TRBD2. Germline CDR1 is SGHTA and CDR2 is FQGNSA. CDR3 size: 17 residues. Trimming at V came to 5 bases and at J to 0 bases, leaving 11 bases not matched to a gene. The CDR3 spells CASSRSARGVYQETQYF. CDR3 bases: TGTGCCAGCAGCCGAAGTGCGCGGGGGGTGTACCAAGAGACCCAGTACTTC.

The rearrangement links TRBV4-1 to TRBJ2-5, with TRBD1 as a possible D gene (5 bases). CDR1 is MGHRA, CDR2 YSYEKL, per germline. V was cut by 3 bases and J by 5 bases, with 22 bases left in between. The CDR3 runs to 17 residues. The CDR3 reads CASSQKSQGVLEETQYF. DNA for the CDR3: TGCGCCAGCAGCCAGAAATCGCAGGGCGTCCTCGAGGAGACCCAGTACTTC.

The chain couples TRBV6-5 to TRBJ2-5; 8 bases match TRBD1. This CDR3 comprises 15 residues. Germline trimming cut 5 bases from V and 2 bases from J; bases unmatched to any gene: 7. Germline V gives CDR1 MNHEY, CDR2 SVGAGI. The CDR3 sequence: CASSLTGERQETQYF. The CDR3 bases are TGTGCCAGCAGTCTGACAGGGGAGAGGCAAGAGACCCAGTACTTC.

The chain couples TRBV14 to TRBJ1-3; D gene unclear. Deletions cut 4 bases from V and 1 base from J, with 8 bases between. The CDR3 totals 14 residues. Germline loops: CDR1 SGHDN, CDR2 FVKESK. CDR3: CASSPTSSGNTIYF. CDR3 sequence (DNA): TGTGCCAGCAGCCCCACAAGTTCTGGAAACACCATATATTTT.

The genes are TRBV5-1 and TRBJ2-5, with D maybe TRBD2 (5 bases). The CDR3 is made up of 13 amino acids. The V end was cut by 8 bases, the J end by 5 bases, with 16 bases between. Germline CDR1 and CDR2: SGHRS and YFSETQ. CDR3 protein: CASVGLGMETQYF. The CDR3 DNA reads as TGCGCCAGTGTCGGACTCGGTATGGAGACCCAGTACTTC.

V gene TRBV5-8 combines with J gene TRBJ2-2, with 11 bases that match TRBD2. V lost 2 bases to trimming and J lost 4 bases; unmatched junction nucleotides: 7. Germline V gene data show CDR1 as SGHTS and CDR2 as YDEGEE. The CDR3 covers 17 residues. The CDR3 DNA is TGTGCCAGCAGCTTCACTAGCGGGAGCGCTCTCACCGGGGAGCTGTTTTTT. Protein sequence: CASSFTSGSALTGELFF.

The rearrangement links TRBV18 to TRBJ1-4; 9 bases match TRBD1. Trimming at V came to 3 bases and at J to 7 bases, leaving 12 bases not matched to a gene. This CDR3 is 17 amino acids long. Germline V lookup: CDR1 KGHSH, CDR2 LQKENI. The CDR3 reads CASSPPGQGPRGEKLFF. Written as DNA, the CDR3 is TGTGCCAGCTCACCCCCGGGACAGGGCCCGCGGGGTGAAAAACTGTTTTTT.

J is TRBJ2-5 and V is TRBV5-1; the match to TRBD2 covers 9 bases. J gave up 3 bases and V 3 bases, and 12 bases lay outside the gene matches. Germline V gene data show CDR1 as SGHRS and CDR2 as YFSETQ. The CDR3 covers 17 residues. The CDR3 coding sequence is TGCGCCAGCAGCTCACAAGGGCTAGCGGGAAGCGAAGAGACCCAGTACTTC. Its protein product is CASSSQGLAGSEETQYF.

V is TRBV14 and J is TRBJ2-1; 13 bases are a match to TRBD2. This CDR3 spans 20 amino acids. Trimming cost V 3 bases and J 7 bases; bases outside gene matches: 18. Germline-derived CDR1 and CDR2 are SGHDN and FVKESK. CDR3 nucleotide sequence: TGTGCCAGCAGCCATAGGGTCCGGACTAGCGGGGGTTCCGGGTGGAATGAGCAGTTCTTC. It translates to CASSHRVRTSGGSGWNEQFF.

V and J are TRBV18 and TRBJ2-5, with TRBD1 identical over 9 bases. The length of the CDR3 is 15 residues. Germline V lookup: CDR1 KGHSH, CDR2 LQKENI. V was clipped by 3 bases and J by 5 bases; unmatched bases: 7. The CDR3 DNA reads as TGTGCCAGCTCACCTTACAGGGGGCGCCGGGAGACCCAGTACTTC. Amino acids: CASSPYRGRRETQYF.

The chain uses TRBV9 and TRBJ2-4; D is undetermined. CDR1 and CDR2 (germline): SGDLS, YYNGEE. The CDR3 runs 14 residues. Trimming cost V 4 bases and J 7 bases, with 15 bases left between them. The CDR3 DNA sequence: TGTGCCAGCAGCCCGCCCTCGCGCTCGAACATTCAGTACTTC. This gives the protein CASSPPSRSNIQYF. The variable domain in full, completed from reference TRBV9 and TRBJ2-4, reads DSGVTQTPKHLITATGQRVTLRCSPRSGDLSVYWYQQSLDQGLQFLIQYYNGEERAKGNILERFSAQQFPDLHSELNLSSLELGDSALYFCASSPPSRSNIQYFGAGTRLSVL.

The chain employs TRBV7-9 and TRBJ2-5; 9 bases line up with TRBD2. With V trimmed by 5 bases and J by 5 bases, 3 bases remained unmatched. The germline gives CDR1 SEHNR, CDR2 FQNEAQ (reference sequence). This CDR3 is built from 13 residues. The CDR3: CASSTGTSETQYF. Written as DNA, the CDR3 is TGTGCCAGCAGCACCGGGACTAGCGAGACCCAGTACTTC.

The chain uses TRBV4-3 and TRBJ2-7; 11 bases map to TRBD2. The germline V gene encodes CDR1 LGHNA and CDR2 YSLEER. The CDR3 runs 16 residues. V dropped 0 bases and J dropped 6; count of bases not matched to a gene: 7. The CDR3 loop reads CASSQDIAGGPIEQYF. Written as DNA, the CDR3 is TGCGCCAGCAGCCAAGATATAGCGGGAGGGCCCATCGAGCAGTACTTC.

This clone was observed a handful of times. CDR3 bases: TGCAGCGCCCAATACACCATCTCTGGGGCCAACGTCCTGACTTTC. Residues: CSAQYTISGANVLTF. The gene calls are TRBV29-1 and TRBJ2-6, with D hard to call. The CDR3 is 15 amino acids. From germline, CDR1 is SQVTM and CDR2 ANQGSEA. Deletions cut 7 bases from V and 0 bases from J, with 13 bases between.

V and J are TRBV28 and TRBJ2-5; D gene ambiguous. Germline V lookup: CDR1 MDHEN, CDR2 SYDVKM. With 5 bases removed from V and 4 bases from J, the gap between germline ends came to 5 bases. The CDR3 runs to 11 residues. The CDR3 DNA reads TGTGCCAGCAGTCATAGAGAGACCCAGTACTTC. This sequence encodes CASSHRETQYF.

J is TRBJ2-5 and V is TRBV12-5, with 7 bases that match TRBD2. Germline lookup yields CDR1 LGHNT and CDR2 FRNRAP. The CDR3 is made up of 14 amino acids. With V trimmed by 6 bases and J by 4 bases, 8 bases remained unmatched. The CDR3 sequence is CASGPPGLTETQYF. Written as DNA, the CDR3 is TGTGCTAGTGGGCCCCCGGGACTAACAGAGACCCAGTACTTC.

The V gene is TRBV12-2, the J gene TRBJ2-5; the table's TRBD1 call for D was not verified on the DNA. TRBV12-2 is termed a pseudogene. The CDR3 consists of 15 residues. In nucleotides, the CDR3 is TGTGCAAGTCGCTTAGCGGTGGACAACCAAGAGACCCAGTACTTC. Translating it yields CASRLAVDNQETQYF.

The gene calls are TRBV5-1 and TRBJ2-7; tentative D call: TRBD1 (5 bases). This CDR3 region has 13 residues. V lost 0 bases and J 2 bases, leaving 6 bases between the germline ends. Germline loops: CDR1 SGHRS, CDR2 YFSETQ. The CDR3 region is CASSLGGTYEQYF. CDR3 bases: TGCGCCAGCAGCTTGGGGGGCACCTACGAGCAGTACTTC.

V usage is TRBV7-2 and J usage is TRBJ2-3; 10 bases line up with TRBD2. The junction had 12 bases not matched to a gene; V was cut back by 5 bases and J by 4 bases. Looked up from germline, CDR1 is SGHTA and CDR2 is FQGNSA. The CDR3 has 17 residues. The CDR3 loop is CASSPGSGLARADTQYF. Written as DNA, the CDR3 is TGTGCCAGCAGCCCAGGGTCGGGACTAGCGAGGGCAGATACGCAGTATTTT.

This rearrangement joins TRBV7-9 to TRBJ1-2, with TRBD1 matching 7 bases. CDR1 is SEHNR and CDR2 is FQNEAQ in the germline V gene (reference sequence). The CDR3 totals 15 residues. Trimming cost V 1 base and J 1 base; bases outside gene matches: 3. Here the CDR3 reads CASSLGQGHNYGYTF. CDR3 nucleotide sequence: TGTGCCAGCAGCTTAGGACAGGGACATAACTATGGCTACACCTTC.

The rearrangement joins TRBV30 to TRBJ1-4; D not resolved. Germline CDR1 reads GTSNPN; CDR2 reads SVGIG (reference sequence). The CDR3 spans 11 residues. Trimming took 5 bases from V and 4 from J, leaving 5 bases between them. The DNA of the CDR3 is TGTGCCTGGTCCTTTAATGAAAAACTGTTTTTT. Amino acid sequence: CAWSFNEKLFF.

This clone came up a few times. The chain carries TRBV18 and TRBJ2-1, with 12 positions matching TRBD2. The CDR3 loop spans 15 amino acids. The V and J ends lost 3 bases and 8 bases, in that order; junction bases with no gene match: 5. CDR1 and CDR2 (germline): KGHSH, LQKENI. The CDR3 here is CASSPASGRGHEQFF. Written as DNA, the CDR3 is TGTGCCAGCTCACCGGCTAGCGGGAGGGGGCATGAGCAGTTCTTC.

This clone was picked up a small number of times. CDR3 sequence: CASTPLPGHGYNEQFF. CDR3 sequence (DNA): TGTGCCAGCACCCCTCTCCCGGGACACGGTTACAATGAGCAGTTCTTC. The rearrangement joins TRBV6-6 to TRBJ2-1, with D tentatively TRBD1 (6 bases). CDR1 MNHNY and CDR2 SVGAGI come from the germline V gene (reference sequence). V was cut by 7 bases and J by 4 bases, with 20 bases left in between. The CDR3 consists of 16 residues.

The chain joins TRBV27 to TRBJ2-3; 9 positions agree with TRBD2. Per germline, CDR1 MNHEY and CDR2 SMNVEV (reference sequence). The CDR3 has 14 residues. Losses at the gene ends were 5 bases for V and 7 bases for J; bases not matched to a gene: 7. The CDR3 protein is CASSLKRGAYTQYF. DNA of the CDR3: TGTGCCAGCAGTCTTAAGCGGGGGGCCTATACGCAGTATTTT.

This chain joins TRBV2 and TRBJ2-1, with 7 bases that match TRBD1. CDR1 SNHLY and CDR2 FYNNEI come from the germline V gene. CDR3 length equals 15 residues. J was trimmed by 5 bases and V by 1 base; bases with no gene match: 5. CDR3 nucleotide sequence: TGTGCCAGCAGTGAAGACAGGGGTGTAAACAATGAGCAGTTCTTC. Protein: CASSEDRGVNNEQFF.

J is TRBJ2-1 and V is TRBV4-2; no reliable D call. Germline-derived CDR1 and CDR2 are LGHNA and YNFKEQ. Trimming shortened V by 2 bases and J by 2 bases, and 10 bases separated the two germline ends. The CDR3 has 15 amino acids. DNA of the CDR3: TGTGCCAGCAGCCAAAGGAGTGTGCCCTACAATGAGCAGTTCTTC. This sequence encodes CASSQRSVPYNEQFF.